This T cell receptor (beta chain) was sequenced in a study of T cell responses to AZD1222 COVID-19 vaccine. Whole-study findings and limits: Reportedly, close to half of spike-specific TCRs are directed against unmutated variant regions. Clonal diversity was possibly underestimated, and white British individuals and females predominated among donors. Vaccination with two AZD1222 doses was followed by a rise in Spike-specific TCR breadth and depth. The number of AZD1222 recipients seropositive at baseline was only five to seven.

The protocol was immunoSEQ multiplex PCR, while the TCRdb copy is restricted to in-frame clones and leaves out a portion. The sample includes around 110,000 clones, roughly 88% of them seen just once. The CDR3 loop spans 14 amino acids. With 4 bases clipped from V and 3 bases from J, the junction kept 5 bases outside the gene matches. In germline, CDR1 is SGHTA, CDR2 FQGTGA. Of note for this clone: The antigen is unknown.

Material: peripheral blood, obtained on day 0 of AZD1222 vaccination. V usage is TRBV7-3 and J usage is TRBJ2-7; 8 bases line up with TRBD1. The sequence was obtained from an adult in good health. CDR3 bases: TGTGCCAGCAGCTCACAAGGACAGGGCTACGAGCAGTACTTC. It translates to CASSSQGQGYEQYF.